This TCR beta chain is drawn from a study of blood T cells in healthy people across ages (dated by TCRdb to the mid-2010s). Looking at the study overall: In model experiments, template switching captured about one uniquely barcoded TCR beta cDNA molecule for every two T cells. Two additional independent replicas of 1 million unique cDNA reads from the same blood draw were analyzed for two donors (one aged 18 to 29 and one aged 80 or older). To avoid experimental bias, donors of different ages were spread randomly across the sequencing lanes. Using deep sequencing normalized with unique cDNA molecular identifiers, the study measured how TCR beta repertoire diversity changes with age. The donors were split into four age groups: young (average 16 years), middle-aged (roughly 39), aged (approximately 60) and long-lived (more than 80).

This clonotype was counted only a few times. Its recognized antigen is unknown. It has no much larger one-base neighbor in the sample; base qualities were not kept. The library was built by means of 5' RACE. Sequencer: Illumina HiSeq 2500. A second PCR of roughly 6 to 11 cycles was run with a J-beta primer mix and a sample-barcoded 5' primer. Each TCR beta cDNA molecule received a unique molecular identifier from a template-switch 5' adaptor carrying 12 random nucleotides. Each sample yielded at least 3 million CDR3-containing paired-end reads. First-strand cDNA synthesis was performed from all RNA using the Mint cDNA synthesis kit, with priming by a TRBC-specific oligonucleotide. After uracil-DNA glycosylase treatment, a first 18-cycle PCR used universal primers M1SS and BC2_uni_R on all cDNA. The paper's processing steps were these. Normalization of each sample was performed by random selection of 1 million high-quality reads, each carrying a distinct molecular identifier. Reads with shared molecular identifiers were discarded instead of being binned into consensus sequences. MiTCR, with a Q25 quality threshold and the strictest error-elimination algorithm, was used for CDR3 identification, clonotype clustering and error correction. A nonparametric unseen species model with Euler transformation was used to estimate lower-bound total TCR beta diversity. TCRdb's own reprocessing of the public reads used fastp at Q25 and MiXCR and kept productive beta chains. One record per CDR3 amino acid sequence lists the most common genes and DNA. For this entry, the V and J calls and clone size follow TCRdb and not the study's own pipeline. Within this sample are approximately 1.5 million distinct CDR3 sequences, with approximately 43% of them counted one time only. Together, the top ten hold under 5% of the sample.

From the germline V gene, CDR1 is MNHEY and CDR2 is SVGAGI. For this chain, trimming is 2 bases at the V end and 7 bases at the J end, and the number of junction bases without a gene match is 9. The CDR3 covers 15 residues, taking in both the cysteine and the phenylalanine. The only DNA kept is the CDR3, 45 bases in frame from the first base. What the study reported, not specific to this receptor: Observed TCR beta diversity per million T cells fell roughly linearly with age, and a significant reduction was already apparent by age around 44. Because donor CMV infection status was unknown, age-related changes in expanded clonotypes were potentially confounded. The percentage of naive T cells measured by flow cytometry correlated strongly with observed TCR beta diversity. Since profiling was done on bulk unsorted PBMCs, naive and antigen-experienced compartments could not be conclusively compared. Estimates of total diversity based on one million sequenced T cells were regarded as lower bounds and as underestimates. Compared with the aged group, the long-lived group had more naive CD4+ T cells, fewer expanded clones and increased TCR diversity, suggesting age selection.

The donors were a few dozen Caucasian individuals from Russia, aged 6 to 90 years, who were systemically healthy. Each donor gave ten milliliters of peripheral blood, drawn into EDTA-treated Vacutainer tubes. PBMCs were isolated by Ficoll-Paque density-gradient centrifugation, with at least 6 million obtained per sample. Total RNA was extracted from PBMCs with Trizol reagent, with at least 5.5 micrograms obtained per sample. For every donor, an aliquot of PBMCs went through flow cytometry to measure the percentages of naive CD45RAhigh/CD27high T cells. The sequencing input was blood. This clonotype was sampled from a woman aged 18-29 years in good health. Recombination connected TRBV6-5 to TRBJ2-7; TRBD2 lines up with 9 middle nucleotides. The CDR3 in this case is CASSYIAGGPREQYF. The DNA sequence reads TGTGCCAGCAGTTACATTGCGGGAGGGCCCAGGGAGCAGTACTTC.